This TCR beta chain was captured by sequencing in a study of blood T cell repertoires in COVID-19. Study details: Samples of COVID-19 (acute and convalescent) were obtained from the United States, Italy and Spain.

Authors' data handling: Amplification of reference gene primers was used by the study to estimate nucleated cell counts. Here immunoSEQ multiplex PCR was the method, and the copy in TCRdb shows in-frame clones only, minus some. The DNA was the basis for D and trimming; V, J and clone size are from that table. The table has roughly 140,000 clones, roughly three quarters seen once; the top ten hold about 8.7%. The receptor comes from a man between 50 and 59 years old with active or convalescent COVID-19. Sample: peripheral blood.

CDR3 loop: CASSASGTSGRETQYF. CDR3 DNA: TGTGCCAGCAGCGCCTCCGGGACTAGCGGCCGAGAGACCCAGTACTTC. The chain uses TRBV7-3 and TRBJ2-5; 11 nucleotides align to TRBD2. The germline V gene encodes CDR1 SGHTA and CDR2 FQGTGA. V was pared by 5 bases and J by 4 bases, with 9 bases of the junction left unmatched. The CDR3 is 16 residues long.